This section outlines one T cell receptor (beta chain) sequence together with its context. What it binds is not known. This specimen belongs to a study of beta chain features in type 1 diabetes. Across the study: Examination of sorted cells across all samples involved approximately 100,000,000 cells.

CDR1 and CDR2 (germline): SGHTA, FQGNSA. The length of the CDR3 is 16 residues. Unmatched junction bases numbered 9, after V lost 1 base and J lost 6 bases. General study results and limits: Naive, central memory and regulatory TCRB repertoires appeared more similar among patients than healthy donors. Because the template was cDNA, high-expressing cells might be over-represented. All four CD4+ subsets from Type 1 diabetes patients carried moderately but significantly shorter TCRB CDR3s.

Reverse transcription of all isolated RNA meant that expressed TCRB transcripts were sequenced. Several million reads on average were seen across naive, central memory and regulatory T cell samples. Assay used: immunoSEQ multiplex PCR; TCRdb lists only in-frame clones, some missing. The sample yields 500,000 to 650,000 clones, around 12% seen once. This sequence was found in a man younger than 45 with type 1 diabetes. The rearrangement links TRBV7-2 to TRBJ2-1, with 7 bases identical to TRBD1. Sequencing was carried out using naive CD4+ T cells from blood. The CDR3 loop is CASSLERTGVGNEQFF. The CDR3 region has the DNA TGTGCCAGCAGCTTAGAGCGGACAGGAGTCGGCAATGAGCAGTTCTTC.